This TCR beta chain derives from a study of shared clonotypes between healthy human individuals. Germline-derived CDR1 and CDR2 are MDHEN and SYDVKM. The CDR3 is made up of 17 amino acids. The V and J ends lost 5 bases and 2 bases, in that order; junction bases with no gene match: 12. This clone came up once. Here immunoSEQ multiplex PCR was the method, and the copy in TCRdb shows in-frame clones only, minus some. The data hold about 2.4 million clones, with approximately 93% observed a single time. This chain joins TRBV28 and TRBJ2-7; 10 bases align to TRBD1. The material sequenced was naive CD4+ T cells from PBMCs. Subset denoted: CD45RA+ positively selected. The sequence was collected from a man between 18 and 29 years old in good health. Some clones in this sample may be carry-over from other donors' samples. Here the CDR3 reads CASSQPPGTGAAYEQYF. CDR3 coding DNA: TGTGCCAGCAGTCAACCCCCCGGGACAGGGGCCGCCTACGAGCAGTACTTC. The entire variable domain, with the rest obtained from reference TRBV28 and TRBJ2-7, is as follows: DVKVTQSSRYLVKRTGEKVFLECVQDMDHENMFWYRQDPGLGLRLIYFSYDVKMKEKGDIPEGYSVSREKKERFSLILESASTNQTSMYLCASSQPPGTGAAYEQYFGPGTRLTVT.